This note documents a single TCR beta chain sequence. Germline lookup yields CDR1 LGHNA and CDR2 YNFKEQ. Trimming cost V 4 bases and J 6 bases; bases outside gene matches: 8. This CDR3 spans 17 amino acids. This entry belongs to a study of T cell changes during pregnancy in multiple sclerosis. The assay was immunoSEQ multiplex PCR, and TCRdb's table has in-frame clones only and misses some. The sample has some 93,000 clones, 91% seen once. The source of this sequence is a female donor in good health, enrolled as a control in a pregnancy study. This specimen consisted of peripheral blood, obtained after pregnancy. The chain combines TRBV4-2 with TRBJ2-3, with 15 nucleotides matching TRBD2. The CDR3 bases are TGTGCCAGCAGCCGGGGGGGACTAGCGGGGGGTGGGGATACGCAGTATTTT. Amino acids: CASSRGGLAGGGDTQYF.